Following are 5 T cell receptor beta chains from one sample sequenced in a study of B cell selection in AIRE deficiency. The regulatory T cell sort gate was CD4+CD25hiCD127low/negative. The repertoire was sequenced with immunoSEQ multiplex PCR; TCRdb's copy has only in-frame clones and lacks some. The sample gives over 20,000 clones, approximately 90% of which show up once; 0.95% to 1.3% is in the top ten. The sample was CD4+CD25+ Tregs sorted from PBMCs. Every receptor here comes from a human donor in good health.

The chain recombines TRBV25-1 with TRBJ1-4; D gene uncertain. The CDR3 totals 15 residues. Germline V lookup: CDR1 MGHDK, CDR2 SYGVNS. Trimming shortened V by 1 base and J by 4 bases, and 10 bases separated the two germline ends. In DNA, the CDR3 is TGTGCCAGCAGTGAATGGGGAGGGTTTAATGAAAAACTGTTTTTT. It encodes CASSEWGGFNEKLFF.

The V gene is TRBV9, the J gene TRBJ2-7, with 7 positions matching TRBD1. CDR3 length: 15 amino acids. Germline V gene lookup returns CDR1 SGDLS and CDR2 YYNGEE. With V trimmed by 4 bases and J by 0 bases, 7 bases remained unmatched. The CDR3 DNA reads TGTGCCAGCAGCCCCCAGGACAGGACCTCCTACGAGCAGTACTTC. Its translation is CASSPQDRTSYEQYF. Together with reference TRBV9 and TRBJ2-7, the CDR3 gives the full variable domain: DSGVTQTPKHLITATGQRVTLRCSPRSGDLSVYWYQQSLDQGLQFLIQYYNGEERAKGNILERFSAQQFPDLHSELNLSSLELGDSALYFCASSPQDRTSYEQYFGPGTRLTVT.

This chain links TRBV7-2 with TRBJ2-3; 11 bases line up with TRBD2. V shed 6 bases, J shed 1 base, and the junction held 6 bases outside the gene matches. The CDR3 runs to 16 residues. The germline V gene encodes CDR1 SGHTA and CDR2 FQGNSA. CDR3 nucleotides: TGTGCCAGCAGTCGGACTAGCGGGTGGGGCACAGATACGCAGTATTTT. It is translated as CASSRTSGWGTDTQYF. The variable domain in full, completed from reference TRBV7-2 and TRBJ2-3, reads GAGVSQSPSNKVTEKGKDVELRCDPISGHTALYWYRQSLGQGLEFLIYFQGNSAPDKSGLPSDRFSAERTGGSVSTLTIQRTQQEDSAVYLCASSRTSGWGTDTQYFGPGTRLTVL.

This chain uses TRBV7-6 with TRBJ2-2; D gene unclear. The CDR3 extends over 13 amino acids. Between the trimmed V and J ends, which lost 5 bases and 0 bases, there was a span of 4 bases. Germline CDR1 is SGHVS and CDR2 is FNYEAQ. CDR3 coding DNA: TGTGCCAGCAGCATCGCGAACACCGGGGAGCTGTTTTTT. As protein: CASSIANTGELFF.

This chain links TRBV6-6 with TRBJ1-1, with D unclear. Per germline, CDR1 MNHNY and CDR2 SVGAGI (reference sequence). This CDR3 is 15 amino acids long. The ends were cut back, 7 bases at V and 3 bases at J, with 18 bases in the middle. The CDR3 DNA reads as TGTGCCAGCAACCCCGCCAATGGCGTGTACACTGAAGCTTTCTTT. This sequence encodes CASNPANGVYTEAFF.